These 10 T cell receptor beta chains were all obtained from the same sample, sequenced in a study of cytomegalovirus exposure and HLA in healthy donors. With 60 Vbeta and 13 Jbeta primers, the PCR was carried out. The repertoire was sequenced with immunoSEQ multiplex PCR; TCRdb's copy has only in-frame clones and lacks some. The sample lists 75,000 to 90,000 clones, around 77% occurring once. The sample was PBMCs. These receptors all come from a middle-aged man in good health and CMV-seronegative.

The J gene is TRBJ1-6, the V gene TRBV30, with 8 bases that match TRBD1. The junction had 13 bases not matched to a gene; V was cut back by 4 bases and J by 2 bases. Germline CDR1 and CDR2: GTSNPN and SVGIG (reference sequence). CDR3 length equals 18 residues. This CDR3 is CAWTLSGGSGTYNSPLHF. CDR3 nucleotides: TGTGCCTGGACACTATCAGGGGGCAGTGGGACCTATAATTCACCCCTCCACTTT.

This chain links TRBV6-5 with TRBJ2-5; D is perhaps TRBD2 (6 bases). CDR3 length equals 13 residues. CDR1 is MNHEY and CDR2 is SVGAGI in the germline V gene. Trimming took 5 bases from V and 7 from J, leaving 14 bases between them. The CDR3 protein is CASSGGGAWTQYF. The CDR3 coding sequence is TGTGCCAGCAGTGGTGGCGGGGCCTGGACCCAGTACTTC.

This clone turned up a few times. The chain carries TRBV19 and TRBJ2-6; the match to TRBD1 covers 8 bases. V dropped 4 bases and J dropped 4; count of bases not matched to a gene: 6. The germline V gene encodes CDR1 LNHDA and CDR2 SQIVND (reference sequence). The CDR3 has 16 amino acids. The CDR3 loop reads CASSRGQGIGANVLTF. CDR3 in DNA: TGTGCCAGTAGTAGAGGACAGGGAATAGGGGCCAACGTCCTGACTTTC.

The V and J genes are TRBV19 and TRBJ2-1; TRBD2 matches 7 bases. CDR3 size: 15 residues. V dropped 4 bases and J dropped 0; count of bases not matched to a gene: 3. From germline, CDR1 is LNHDA and CDR2 SQIVND (reference sequence). In DNA, the CDR3 is TGTGCCAGTAGTACTCGGGGGGACTCCTACAATGAGCAGTTCTTC. It translates to CASSTRGDSYNEQFF.

The rearrangement links TRBV6-1 to TRBJ1-4; D unclear. The CDR3 length is 15 residues. With 1 base removed from V and 3 bases from J, the gap between germline ends came to 9 bases. CDR1 is MNHNS, CDR2 SASEGT, per germline. Here the CDR3 DNA reads TGTGCCAGCAGTGAAGTAACGGTGTCTAATGAAAAACTGTTTTTT. This codes for CASSEVTVSNEKLFF.

This chain uses TRBV18 with TRBJ2-1; D might be TRBD1 (6 bases). The ends were cut back, 4 bases at V and 1 base at J, with 8 bases in the middle. This CDR3 comprises 14 residues. Germline CDR1 and CDR2: KGHSH and LQKENI. The CDR3 protein is CASSRGQSYNEQFF. CDR3 nucleotides: TGTGCCAGCTCACGGGGGCAGTCCTACAATGAGCAGTTCTTC.

V and J are TRBV7-8 and TRBJ1-4; 11 positions agree with TRBD1. The CDR3 has 15 residues. J was trimmed by 6 bases and V by 8 bases; bases with no gene match: 8. CDR1 and CDR2 (germline): SGHVS, FQNEAQ. The CDR3 region has the DNA TGTGCCAGCGGCCCTGGACAGGGGGCAGATGAAAAACTGTTTTTT. It specifies CASGPGQGADEKLFF.

The chain combines TRBV12-5 with TRBJ1-5, with 7 bases aligning to TRBD1. The CDR3 spans 18 residues. Germline V gives CDR1 LGHNT, CDR2 FRNRAP. Trimming cost V 5 bases and J 6 bases; bases outside gene matches: 19. The CDR3 DNA sequence: TGTGCTAGTGGTACCGTCCGCACGATCGACAGGGCGGGTCAGCCCCAGCATTTT. This translates into CASGTVRTIDRAGQPQHF.

The count of this clone is one. J is TRBJ2-7 and V is TRBV18, with a tentative D call TRBD2 (5 bases). The CDR3 extends over 13 amino acids. Germline-derived CDR1 and CDR2 are KGHSH and LQKENI. Trimming cost V 3 bases and J 2 bases, with 8 bases left between them. The CDR3, as DNA: TGTGCCAGCTCACCCGGGATCACCTACGAGCAGTACTTC. Its translation is CASSPGITYEQYF.

The chain combines TRBV7-2 with TRBJ2-5; D unclear. Per germline, CDR1 SGHTA and CDR2 FQGNSA. The V gene lost 5 bases and the J gene lost 5 bases, with 15 bases spanning the gap. This CDR3 comprises 14 residues. CDR3 protein: CASSAPPGGETQYF. In DNA form, the CDR3 reads TGTGCCAGCAGCGCACCCCCGGGTGGGGAGACCCAGTACTTC.